A single sample gave rise to the 30 T cell receptor beta chains below, sequenced in a study of T cells in women clearing cervical HPV infection. Only in-frame clones appear in the TCRdb table, and some are missing; sequencing was by immunoSEQ multiplex PCR. Its listing shows approximately 20,000 clones. The sequenced sample was blood buffy coat. The receptors originated from a woman aged 18 to 75 with a cervical HPV16 infection that either progressed to CIN3+ or cleared (not recorded which).

As for this clone: Read coverage stops 3 residues before the CDR3 terminus; the germline J gene supplies the remainder. This sequence joins TRBV7-8 and TRBJ2-3; 8 bases align to TRBD1. The J segment lost 1 base and the V segment lost 2 bases, leaving 8 bases of the junction unmatched. The CDR3 extends over 17 amino acids. Germline CDR1 SGHVS, CDR2 FQNEAQ. CDR3 amino acids: CASSLNTATGGTDTQYF. The sequenced CDR3 bases are TGTGCCAGCAGCTTAAATACCGCGACAGGGGGCACAGATACG.

About this clone: From the germline J gene comes the end of the CDR3, since the read stops 3 residues before it. This rearrangement joins TRBV30 to TRBJ2-3, with a possible D match to TRBD2 (5 bases). The CDR3 consists of 13 residues. Germline V gene data show CDR1 as GTSNPN and CDR2 as SVGIG (reference sequence). Trimming cost V 3 bases and J 5 bases, with 12 bases left between them. Partial CDR3 DNA: TGTGCCTGGAGGGGGAGCGGCATAGATACG. Translation: CAWRGSGIDT. The entire CDR3 reads CAWRGSGIDTQYF.

A remark on this clone: The CDR3 is cut off 3 residues early in the read; its end comes from the germline J gene. The chain uses TRBV5-1 and TRBJ2-1, with D perhaps being TRBD1 or TRBD2 (7 bases each). The CDR3 is 15 amino acids. Trimming took 4 bases from V and 7 from J, leaving 18 bases between them. Per the germline V gene, CDR1 is SGHRS and CDR2 is YFSETQ. CDR3 sequence reads: CASSHEGGGRNEQFF. The sequenced CDR3 bases are TGCGCCAGCAGCCACGAGGGAGGGGGCAGGAATGAG.

Comment on this clone: The CDR3 end falls 3 residues outside the read, so it is completed with the germline J gene. J is TRBJ1-1 and V is TRBV5-1; 8 bases are shared with TRBD1. Germline CDR1 reads SGHRS; CDR2 reads YFSETQ. V was pared by 5 bases and J by 0 bases, with 9 bases of the junction left unmatched. This CDR3 contains 16 residues. CDR3 DNA, as far as it was read: TGCGCCAGCAGAGAGGACAGGGCCTCCTTGAACACTGAA. This gives the protein CASREDRASLNTE. The CDR3 reads in full as CASREDRASLNTEAFF.

Concerning this clone: The read comes to an end 3 residues before the CDR3 does, leaving the germline J gene to fill in the end. This rearrangement joins TRBV7-2 to TRBJ2-3; perhaps TRBD1 as D (6 bases). The CDR3 is 17 amino acids. The ends were cut back, 0 bases at V and 6 bases at J, with 19 bases in the middle. Germline lookup yields CDR1 SGHTA and CDR2 FQGNSA. The CDR3 spells CASSLAVVGRGGDTQYF. The covered CDR3 bases are TGTGCCAGCAGCTTAGCGGTCGTAGGCAGGGGTGGGGATACG. The variable domain in full, with the rest retrieved from reference TRBV7-2 and TRBJ2-3, is GAGVSQSPSNKVTEKGKDVELRCDPISGHTALYWYRQSLGQGLEFLIYFQGNSAPDKSGLPSDRFSAERTGGSVSTLTIQRTQQEDSAVYLCASSLAVVGRGGDTQYFGPGTRLTVL.

CDR3 DNA (partial): TGTGCCAGCAGACTGGGACTTGGGGAGACC. Encoded protein: CASRLGLGET. Given in full, the CDR3 is CASRLGLGETQYF. The rearrangement links TRBV5-6 to TRBJ2-5; TRBD2 is a possible D gene (6 bases). Read coverage stops 3 residues before the CDR3 terminus; the germline J gene supplies the remainder. Trimming cost V 5 bases and J 5 bases, with 13 bases left between them. Germline assignment: CDR1 SGHDT and CDR2 YYEEEE. The CDR3 has 13 amino acids.

On this clone itself: The CDR3 is cut off 3 residues early in the read; its end comes from the germline J gene. This chain connects TRBV5-1 to TRBJ1-2; 9 bases fit TRBD1. The V gene's germline CDR1 is SGHRS and CDR2 YFSETQ. The CDR3 covers 14 residues. V shed 4 bases and J 2 bases; nucleotides not matched to a gene: 3. This CDR3 is CASSPTGGNYGYTF. The CDR3 bases that were read are TGCGCCAGCAGCCCTACAGGGGGCAACTATGGC.

With regard to this clone: The read is 3 residues too short to cover the CDR3 end, so that end is filled in from the germline J gene. The chain combines TRBV7-9 with TRBJ2-5; TRBD2 is a possible D gene (6 bases). Trimming stripped 3 bases from V and 3 bases from J, with 11 bases between. Looked up from germline, CDR1 is SEHNR and CDR2 is FQNEAQ (reference sequence). CDR3 length equals 14 residues. The CDR3 protein is CASSFWTTEETQYF. CDR3 DNA, as far as it was read: TGTGCCAGCAGCTTCTGGACTACGGAAGAGACC.

Concerning this clone itself: The read stops 3 residues short of the end of the CDR3; the missing end is completed from the germline J gene. This chain uses TRBV20-1 with TRBJ2-5; D might be TRBD1 (6 bases). The CDR3 runs to 15 residues. CDR1 and CDR2 from the germline V gene are DFQATT and SNEGSKA (reference sequence). The V end lost 5 bases, the J end lost 2 bases, and 18 bases lay between the germline ends. The CDR3 loop reads CSAPSWDTGQETQYF. CDR3 DNA (partial): TGCAGTGCTCCCTCATGGGACACCGGACAAGAGACC.

Comment on this clone: Read sequence stops 3 residues before the CDR3 end, and the germline J gene provides the missing end. V usage is TRBV30 and J usage is TRBJ2-1, with D tentatively TRBD2 (6 bases). Deletions cut 3 bases from V and 5 bases from J, with 11 bases between. In germline, CDR1 is GTSNPN, CDR2 SVGIG (reference sequence). This CDR3 has 13 amino acids. The CDR3 sequence: CAWRGIADNEQFF. The sequenced CDR3 bases are TGTGCCTGGAGGGGGATAGCGGACAATGAG. Full variable domain (outside the CDR3, taken from reference TRBV30 and TRBJ2-1): SQTIHQWPATLVQPVGSPLSLECTVEGTSNPNLYWYRQAAGRGLQLLFYSVGIGQISSEVPQNLSASRPQDRQFILSSKKLLLSDSGFYLCAWRGIADNEQFFGPGTRLTVL.

Comment on this clone: With the read ending 3 residues before the CDR3 end, the germline J gene is used to fill in that end. This chain uses TRBV18 with TRBJ1-5, with D possibly TRBD1 on 5 matching bases. CDR1 is KGHSH, CDR2 LQKENI, per germline. This CDR3 spans 13 amino acids. Trimming cost V 4 bases and J 5 bases, with 9 bases left between them. The sequenced CDR3 bases are TGTGCCAGCTCACAGGACACAGATCAGCCC. The encoded protein is CASSQDTDQP. In full, the CDR3 reads CASSQDTDQPQHF.

On this clone itself: An end of the junction does not agree with germline; a read error may underlie this. The read gets to within 3 residues of the CDR3 end, and the germline J gene fills in the rest. The chain couples TRBV4-2 to TRBJ1-3, with unresolved D. Germline V gene lookup returns CDR1 LGHNA and CDR2 YNFKEQ. CDR3 length: 17 amino acids. The CDR3 is CASSQEKRSSSGNTIYF. The CDR3 DNA, read in part, is TGCGCCAGCAGCCAAGAAAAGAGGTCCAGCTCTGGAAACACC.

In regard to this clone: The CDR3 end is not reached by the read, which stops 3 residues before it; the germline J gene fills it in. The chain employs TRBV2 and TRBJ2-3, with TRBD1 as a possible D gene (6 bases). The CDR3 covers 14 residues. Trimming took off 7 bases at V and 0 bases at J, with 11 bases between the two ends. Per the germline V gene, CDR1 is SNHLY and CDR2 is FYNNEI. This CDR3 is CASIRTASTDTQYF. Incomplete CDR3 DNA: TGTGCCAGCATTCGGACAGCTAGCACAGATACG.

With respect to this clone: Coverage ceases 3 residues before the CDR3 finishes, and the germline J gene fills in the end. This chain joins TRBV2 and TRBJ2-2; 11 nucleotides match TRBD2. V shed 7 bases and J 1 base; nucleotides not matched to a gene: 5. The CDR3 runs to 16 residues. Germline values: CDR1 SNHLY, CDR2 FYNNEI. The CDR3 reads CASTSGLAGNTGELFF. The CDR3 DNA, read in part, is TGTGCCAGCACCTCCGGACTAGCGGGGAACACCGGGGAG.

Comment on this clone: The read stops 3 residues short of the end of the CDR3; the missing end is completed from the germline J gene. The V call is TRBV30, the J call TRBJ1-4; no reliable D call. The CDR3 runs to 13 residues. Trimming removed 1 base from V and 8 bases from J, with 11 bases in between. Germline V lookup: CDR1 GTSNPN, CDR2 SVGIG (reference sequence). CDR3 loop: CAWSEGGYEKLFF. The part of the CDR3 DNA that was read is TGTGCCTGGAGTGAAGGAGGGTACGAAAAA.

A note on this clone: Read coverage stops 3 residues before the CDR3 terminus; the germline J gene supplies the remainder. V is TRBV4-2 and J is TRBJ2-5; TRBD1 matches at 8 bases. Germline assignment: CDR1 LGHNA and CDR2 YNFKEQ. J lost 4 bases, V lost 1 base, and 5 bases had no gene match. There are 15 residues in the CDR3. The CDR3 protein is CASSQAGQGRETQYF. Partial CDR3 DNA: TGTGCCAGCAGCCAAGCTGGACAGGGAAGAGAGACC.

About this clone: The missing CDR3 end, 3 residues past where the read stops, is filled in from the germline J gene. V gene TRBV2 combines with J gene TRBJ1-4, with TRBD1 as a possible D gene (5 bases). Trimming took off 2 bases at V and 2 bases at J, with 9 bases between the two ends. This CDR3 has 15 amino acids. Germline-derived CDR1 and CDR2 are SNHLY and FYNNEI. CDR3 residues: CASSEMGQTNEKLFF. The DNA read from the CDR3 is TGTGCCAGCAGTGAAATGGGGCAGACTAATGAAAAA.

For this clone: The sequenced fragment ends 3 residues before the CDR3 boundary, so the rest is inferred from the germline J gene. J is TRBJ2-7 and V is TRBV2; 7 nucleotides line up with TRBD2. V shed 7 bases and J 0 bases; nucleotides not matched to a gene: 6. The CDR3 sequence is 14 residues long. Germline V gives CDR1 SNHLY, CDR2 FYNNEI. The CDR3 DNA, read in part, is TGTGCCAGCATGCGCGGGGGAAGCTCCTACGAG. Protein: CASMRGGSSYE. In full, the CDR3 reads CASMRGGSSYEQYF.

The CDR3 DNA, read in part, is TGTGCCAGCAGCCAAGGACTAGCGTCCTCCGGGGAG. Residues: CASSQGLASSGE. From start to end, the CDR3 is CASSQGLASSGELFF. The chain uses TRBV5-6 and TRBJ2-2; 9 bases fit TRBD2. The CDR3 end lies 3 residues beyond the end of the read and is filled in from the germline J gene. The germline V gene has CDR1 SGHDT and CDR2 YYEEEE. The CDR3 is 15 residues long. V shed 4 bases and J 6 bases; nucleotides not matched to a gene: 7.

About this clone itself: The CDR3 end is not reached by the read, which stops 3 residues before it; the germline J gene fills it in. The chain is built from TRBV5-4 and TRBJ1-2; 9 bases match TRBD1. Germline V gene data show CDR1 as SGHNT and CDR2 as YYREEE (reference sequence). CDR3 length equals 13 residues. Here the CDR3 reads CASSLQGAEGYTF. CDR3 DNA, as far as it was read: TGTGCCAGCAGCTTACAGGGGGCTGAGGGC.

A remark on this clone: Read coverage stops 3 residues before the CDR3 terminus; the germline J gene supplies the remainder. The chain links TRBV2 to TRBJ1-4; 9 positions match TRBD1. The CDR3 is 15 amino acids. The V segment lost 2 bases and the J segment 5 bases; nucleotides outside the gene matches: 3. The germline gives CDR1 SNHLY, CDR2 FYNNEI. The CDR3 protein is CASSELTGGNEKLFF. The DNA read from the CDR3 is TGTGCCAGCAGTGAATTGACAGGGGGAAATGAAAAA.

Turning to this clone: The sequenced fragment ends 3 residues before the CDR3 boundary, so the rest is inferred from the germline J gene. The rearrangement joins TRBV2 to TRBJ1-4; D unclear. In germline, CDR1 is SNHLY, CDR2 FYNNEI. Trimming cost V 7 bases and J 7 bases, with 10 bases left between them. The CDR3 has 12 residues. The CDR3 sequence: CASKGVGEKLFF. The CDR3 bases that were read are TGTGCCAGCAAGGGTGTTGGTGAAAAA.

As regards this clone: The read comes to an end 3 residues before the CDR3 does, leaving the germline J gene to fill in the end. The chain couples TRBV6-1 to TRBJ1-2; D gene unclear. The length of the CDR3 is 14 residues. Germline assignment: CDR1 MNHNS and CDR2 SASEGT. V was cut by 1 base and J by 4 bases, with 10 bases left in between. The CDR3: CASSEGGLSYGYTF. The CDR3 DNA, read in part, is TGTGCCAGCAGTGAAGGCGGGCTGTCCTATGGC.

Of note for this clone: The CDR3 end is not reached by the read, which stops 3 residues before it; the germline J gene fills it in. The chain recombines TRBV5-4 with TRBJ2-7; 10 nucleotides agree with TRBD2. V trimming: 3 bases; J trimming: 2 bases; junction bases outside the gene matches: 5. Germline assignment: CDR1 SGHNT and CDR2 YYREEE (reference sequence). The CDR3 has 15 amino acids. Here the CDR3 reads CASSSLAGDTYEQYF. The sequenced part of the CDR3 DNA is TGTGCCAGCAGCTCGCTAGCGGGGGATACCTACGAG.

In the case of this clone: The read gets to within 3 residues of the CDR3 end, and the germline J gene fills in the rest. The V call is TRBV20-1, the J call TRBJ2-1, with TRBD2 identical over 10 bases. With V trimmed by 4 bases and J by 4 bases, 4 bases remained unmatched. Germline CDR1 DFQATT, CDR2 SNEGSKA (reference sequence). CDR3 size: 14 residues. The part of the CDR3 DNA that was read is TGCAGTGCTATGGTTAGCGGGGGGTACAATGAG. Amino acids: CSAMVSGGYNE. The entire CDR3 sequence reads CSAMVSGGYNEQFF.

The CDR3 region is CSARDSGRNPYGYTF. Partial CDR3 DNA: TGCAGTGCTAGAGATTCAGGCAGAAACCCCTATGGC. The chain employs TRBV20-1 and TRBJ1-2; D unresolved. The read is 3 residues too short to cover the CDR3 end, so that end is filled in from the germline J gene. From germline, CDR1 is DFQATT and CDR2 SNEGSKA (reference sequence). The length of the CDR3 is 15 residues. Trimming cost V 0 bases and J 4 bases, with 15 bases left between them.

Details on this clone: Read coverage stops 3 residues before the CDR3 terminus; the germline J gene supplies the remainder. The rearrangement uses TRBV5-4 and TRBJ2-4, with D maybe TRBD1 (5 bases). The length of the CDR3 is 13 residues. The germline V and J ends were trimmed by 1 base and 9 bases, with 11 bases remaining between them. Per germline, CDR1 SGHNT and CDR2 YYREEE (reference sequence). CDR3: CASSLQQDGIQYF. CDR3 DNA (partial): TGTGCCAGCAGCTTGCAACAGGACGGCATT.

The CDR3 sequence: CASMRTLHSSPLHF. The CDR3 DNA, read in part, is TGTGCCAGCATGCGGACATTACATTCTTCACCC. The V and J genes are TRBV6-2 or TRBV6-3 and TRBJ1-6, with D possibly TRBD1 on 5 matching bases. The DNA ends 3 residues before the CDR3 does, and the rest of the CDR3 is filled in from the germline J gene. CDR3 size: 14 residues. In germline, CDR1 is MNHEY, CDR2 SVGEGT. V was pared by 7 bases and J by 9 bases, with 16 bases between.

In the case of this clone: The read falls 3 residues short of the CDR3 end, and the missing part is taken from the germline J gene. V usage is TRBV2 and J usage is TRBJ1-1; weak D call: TRBD1 (5 bases). Per germline, CDR1 SNHLY and CDR2 FYNNEI. Trimming took off 6 bases at V and 0 bases at J, with 11 bases between the two ends. The CDR3 is made up of 14 amino acids. This CDR3 reads CASRGGEMNTEAFF. The covered CDR3 bases are TGTGCCAGCAGGGGGGGGGAAATGAACACTGAA.

As to this clone: The missing CDR3 end, 3 residues past where the read stops, is filled in from the germline J gene. The chain is built from TRBV20-1 and TRBJ2-5; D is uncertain. CDR3 length equals 11 residues. Germline values: CDR1 DFQATT, CDR2 SNEGSKA (reference sequence). Trimming cost V 5 bases and J 4 bases, with 8 bases left between them. The CDR3: CSAVGRETQYF. Partial CDR3 DNA: TGCAGTGCTGTGGGCAGAGAGACC.